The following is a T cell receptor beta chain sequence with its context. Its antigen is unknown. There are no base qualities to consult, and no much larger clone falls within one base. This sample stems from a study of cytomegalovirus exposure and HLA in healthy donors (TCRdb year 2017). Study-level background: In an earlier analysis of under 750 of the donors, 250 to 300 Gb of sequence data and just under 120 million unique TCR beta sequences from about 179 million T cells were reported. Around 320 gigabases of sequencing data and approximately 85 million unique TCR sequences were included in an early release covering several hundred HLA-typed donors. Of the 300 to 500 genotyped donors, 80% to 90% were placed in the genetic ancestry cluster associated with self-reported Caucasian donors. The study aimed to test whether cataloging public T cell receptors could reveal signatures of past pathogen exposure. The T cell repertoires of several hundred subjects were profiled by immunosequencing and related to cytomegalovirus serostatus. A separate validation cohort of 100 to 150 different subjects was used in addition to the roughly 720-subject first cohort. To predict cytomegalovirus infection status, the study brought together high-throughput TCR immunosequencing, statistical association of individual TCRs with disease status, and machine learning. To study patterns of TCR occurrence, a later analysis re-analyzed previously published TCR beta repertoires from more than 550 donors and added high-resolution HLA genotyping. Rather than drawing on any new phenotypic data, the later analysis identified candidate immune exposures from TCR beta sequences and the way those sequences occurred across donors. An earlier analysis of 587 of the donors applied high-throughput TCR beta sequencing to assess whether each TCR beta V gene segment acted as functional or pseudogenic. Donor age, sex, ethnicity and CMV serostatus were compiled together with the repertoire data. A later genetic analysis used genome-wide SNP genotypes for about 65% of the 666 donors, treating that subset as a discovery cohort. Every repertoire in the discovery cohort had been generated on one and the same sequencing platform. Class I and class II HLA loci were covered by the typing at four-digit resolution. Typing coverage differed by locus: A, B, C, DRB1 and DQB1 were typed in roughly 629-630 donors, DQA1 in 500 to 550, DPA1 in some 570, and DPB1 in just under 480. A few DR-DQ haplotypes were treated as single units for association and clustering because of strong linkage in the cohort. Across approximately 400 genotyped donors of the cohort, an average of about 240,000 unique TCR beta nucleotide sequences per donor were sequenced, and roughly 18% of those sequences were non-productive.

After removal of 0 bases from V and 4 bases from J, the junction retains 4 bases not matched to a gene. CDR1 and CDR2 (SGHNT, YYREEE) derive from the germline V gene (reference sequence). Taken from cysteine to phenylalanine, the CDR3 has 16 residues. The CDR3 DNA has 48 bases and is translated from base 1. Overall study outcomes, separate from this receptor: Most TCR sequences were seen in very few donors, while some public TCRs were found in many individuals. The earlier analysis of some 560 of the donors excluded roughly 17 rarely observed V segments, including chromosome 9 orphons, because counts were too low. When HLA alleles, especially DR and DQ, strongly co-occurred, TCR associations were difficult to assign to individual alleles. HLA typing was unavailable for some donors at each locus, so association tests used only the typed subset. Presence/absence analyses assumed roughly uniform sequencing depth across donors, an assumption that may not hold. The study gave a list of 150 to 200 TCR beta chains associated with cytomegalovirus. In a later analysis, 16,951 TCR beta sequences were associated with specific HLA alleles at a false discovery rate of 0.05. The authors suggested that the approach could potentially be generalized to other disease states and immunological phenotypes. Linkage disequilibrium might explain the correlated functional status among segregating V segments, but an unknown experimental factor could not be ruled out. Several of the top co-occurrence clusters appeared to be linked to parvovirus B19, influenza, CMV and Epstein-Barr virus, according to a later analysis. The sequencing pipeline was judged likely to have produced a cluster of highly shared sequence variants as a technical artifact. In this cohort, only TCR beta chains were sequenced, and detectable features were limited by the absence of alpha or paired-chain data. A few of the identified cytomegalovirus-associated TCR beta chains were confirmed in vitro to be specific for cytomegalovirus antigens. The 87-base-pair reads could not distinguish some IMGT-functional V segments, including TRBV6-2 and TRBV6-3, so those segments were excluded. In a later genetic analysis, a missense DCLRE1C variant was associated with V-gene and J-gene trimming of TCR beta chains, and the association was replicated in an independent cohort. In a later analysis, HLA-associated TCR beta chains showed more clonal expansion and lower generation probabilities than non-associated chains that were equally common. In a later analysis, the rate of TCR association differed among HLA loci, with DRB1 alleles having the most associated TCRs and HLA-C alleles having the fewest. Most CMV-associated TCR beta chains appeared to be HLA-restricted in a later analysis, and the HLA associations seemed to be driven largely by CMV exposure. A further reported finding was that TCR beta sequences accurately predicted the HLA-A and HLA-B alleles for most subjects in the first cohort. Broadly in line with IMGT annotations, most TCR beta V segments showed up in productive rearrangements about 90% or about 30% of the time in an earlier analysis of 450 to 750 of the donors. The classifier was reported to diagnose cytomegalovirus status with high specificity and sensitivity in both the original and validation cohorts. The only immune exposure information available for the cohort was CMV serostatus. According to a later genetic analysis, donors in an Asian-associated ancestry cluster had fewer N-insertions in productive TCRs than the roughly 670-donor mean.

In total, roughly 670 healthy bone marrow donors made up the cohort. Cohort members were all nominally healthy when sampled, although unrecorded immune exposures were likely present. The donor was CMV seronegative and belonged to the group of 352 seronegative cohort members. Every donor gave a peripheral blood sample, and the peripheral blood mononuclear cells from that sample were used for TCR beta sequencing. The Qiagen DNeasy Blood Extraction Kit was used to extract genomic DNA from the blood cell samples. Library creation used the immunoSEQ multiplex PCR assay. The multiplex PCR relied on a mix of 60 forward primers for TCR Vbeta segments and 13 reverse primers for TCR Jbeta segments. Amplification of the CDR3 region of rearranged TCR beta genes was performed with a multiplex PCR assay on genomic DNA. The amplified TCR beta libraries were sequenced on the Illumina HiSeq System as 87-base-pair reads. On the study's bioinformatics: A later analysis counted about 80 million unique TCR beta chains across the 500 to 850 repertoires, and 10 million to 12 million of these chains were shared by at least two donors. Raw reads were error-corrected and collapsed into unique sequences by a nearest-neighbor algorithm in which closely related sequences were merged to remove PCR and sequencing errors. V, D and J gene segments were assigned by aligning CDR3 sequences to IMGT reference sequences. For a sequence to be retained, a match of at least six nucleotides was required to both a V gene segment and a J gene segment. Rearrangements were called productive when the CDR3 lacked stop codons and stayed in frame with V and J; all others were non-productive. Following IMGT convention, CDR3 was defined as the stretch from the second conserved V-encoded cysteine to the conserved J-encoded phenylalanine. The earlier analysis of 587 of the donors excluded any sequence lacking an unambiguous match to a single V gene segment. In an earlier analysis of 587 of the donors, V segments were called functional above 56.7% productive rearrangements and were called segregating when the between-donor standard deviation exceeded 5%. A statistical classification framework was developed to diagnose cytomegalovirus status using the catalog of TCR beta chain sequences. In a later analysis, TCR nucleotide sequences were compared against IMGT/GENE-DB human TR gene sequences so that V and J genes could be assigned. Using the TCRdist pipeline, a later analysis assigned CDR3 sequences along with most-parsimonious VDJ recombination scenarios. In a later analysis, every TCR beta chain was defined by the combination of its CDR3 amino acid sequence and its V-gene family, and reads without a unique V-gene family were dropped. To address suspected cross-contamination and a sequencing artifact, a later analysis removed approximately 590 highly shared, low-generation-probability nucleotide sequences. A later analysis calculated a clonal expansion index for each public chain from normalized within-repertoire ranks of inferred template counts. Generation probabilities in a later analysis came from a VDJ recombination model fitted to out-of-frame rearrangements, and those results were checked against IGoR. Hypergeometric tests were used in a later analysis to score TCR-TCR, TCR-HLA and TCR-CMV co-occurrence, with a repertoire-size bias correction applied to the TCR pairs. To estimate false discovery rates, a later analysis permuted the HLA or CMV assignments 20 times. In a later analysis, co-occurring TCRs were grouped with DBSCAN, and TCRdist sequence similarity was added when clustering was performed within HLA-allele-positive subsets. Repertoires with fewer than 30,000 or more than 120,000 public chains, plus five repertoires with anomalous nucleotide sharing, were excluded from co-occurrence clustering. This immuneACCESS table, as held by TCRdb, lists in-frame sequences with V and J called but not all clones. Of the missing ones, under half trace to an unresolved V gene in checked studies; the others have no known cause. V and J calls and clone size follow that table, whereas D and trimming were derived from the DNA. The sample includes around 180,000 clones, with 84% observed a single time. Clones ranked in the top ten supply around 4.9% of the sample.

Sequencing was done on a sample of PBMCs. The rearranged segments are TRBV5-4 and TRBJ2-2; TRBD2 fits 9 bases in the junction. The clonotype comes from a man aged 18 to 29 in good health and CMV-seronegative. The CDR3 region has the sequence CASSLVAGGGTGELFF. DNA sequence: TGTGCCAGCAGCTTGGTCGCGGGAGGGGGCACCGGGGAGCTGTTTTTT.